This TCR beta chain was recovered during a study of control samples from healthy donors and cancer patients. Sequenced by immunoSEQ multiplex PCR; TCRdb stores in-frame clones only, minus some. The sample lists fewer than 200,000 clones, roughly 95% seen once, with 1% in the top ten. This CDR3 comprises 16 residues. CDR1 and CDR2 from the germline V gene are SGHAT and FQDESV (reference sequence). The ends lost 6 bases at V and 1 base at J; junction bases unmatched: 7. The source is a young woman in good health. J is TRBJ1-1 and V is TRBV11-1; 11 nucleotides line up with TRBD1. The sequencing input was blood. The CDR3, as DNA: TGTGCCAGCAGGCCCGGGACAGGGGGTCGGAACACTGAAGCTTTCTTT. Protein product: CASRPGTGGRNTEAFF.